This entry concerns a single T cell receptor beta chain. There is no known antigen for this receptor. Nothing much larger sits one base from this clone, and base qualities are not available. These data are taken from a study of PD-1 blockade in classical Hodgkin lymphoma (dated by TCRdb to the early 2020s). Regarding the study in general: Nivolumab dosing was 3 mg/kg intravenously every 2 weeks, continuing until either disease progression or unacceptable toxicity. To define a peripheral blood immune signature of response to PD-1 blockade in classical Hodgkin lymphoma, the study combined TCR beta sequencing with CyTOF. Study-wide conclusions, independent of this receptor: Only a single clinical trial cohort was studied, and what caused the repertoire differences, possibly disease activity or prior therapy, remained undefined. By C4D1, a significant rise was seen in CD4+ TCR diversity but not in CD8+ TCR diversity (p=0.0027 vs p=0.16), and the rise was most apparent among complete responders (p=0.02). Lower diversity was observed in patients in whom nivolumab was started less than 1 year after ASCT, and these patients were excluded from later analyses so that confounding by immune reconstitution would be avoided. Baseline TCR diversity was reported to be lower in newly diagnosed patients than in healthy donors and to be lower still in relapsed/refractory patients. Among trial patients, those achieving complete response had baseline diversity similar to that of newly diagnosed patients, while diversity was significantly lower in partial responders and progressors.

At the junction V is shortened by 5 bases and J by 8 bases; bases outside the gene matches: 9. The CDR1 and CDR2 encoded by the germline V gene are MRHNA and SNTAGT. Including cysteine and phenylalanine, the CDR3 has 16 amino acids. Only the CDR3 DNA is retained, 48 bases long and in frame from the first base. In light of the paper, this sample's time point label describes: cycle 4 day 1 (C4D1), after more than five weeks of nivolumab. Every trial patient had relapsed after autologous stem cell transplantation, and cohorts A, B and C differed in prior brentuximab vedotin exposure. Magnetic negative selection with a Miltenyi CD4+ T cell isolation kit was used to purify CD4+ T cells from thawed PBMCs. A total of over 55 patients with relapsed/refractory classical Hodgkin lymphoma made up the trial cohort, and each patient's best overall response was complete response, partial response or progressive disease. Trial patients were treated with single-agent nivolumab in the multi-cohort phase II CheckMate 205 trial. An independent review committee assessed best overall response using the 2007 International Working Group response criteria. Trial PBMCs were obtained immediately prior to nivolumab initiation (C1D1) and on therapy at cycle 2 day 1 and cycle 4 day 1. After peripheral blood was drawn into 8 mL Vacutainer Cell Preparation Tubes, PBMCs were isolated by centrifugation and then cryopreserved. Purified CD4+ and CD8+ fractions were prepared only for cases where an additional PBMC sample was available. Magnetically labelled cells were removed on LS columns in a quadroMACS separator, and the flow-through was collected as the purified fraction.

Genomic DNA was isolated using the Qiagen DNeasy kit from unsorted PBMCs as well as from negatively selected CD4+ and CD8+ fractions. TCR beta CDR3 regions were subjected to amplification by immunoSEQ multiplex PCR with primers that anneal to V and J segments. Amplification bias was minimized using a synthetic immune receptor repertoire, and residual bias was removed computationally after sequencing. The authors' analysis ran thus. Repertoire diversity was quantified as the Shannon entropy index using custom Python scripts. The unsorted, CD4+ and CD8+ repertoires were each analyzed separately, with the exception of combined analyses, where CD4+ and CD8+ sequences were merged in silico. A clone counted as expanded when the clone's frequency after treatment rose at least 2-fold relative to C1D1, and clones undetected at baseline were given a pseudocount of 0.5. Singleton clones were defined as clones with 0 or 1 copy at C1D1, and non-singleton clones were defined as clones with 2 or more copies. Clones expanded in unsorted samples were assigned a CD4+, CD8+ or unknown annotation through matching of protein sequences in sorted samples from the same patient. Wilcoxon tests on paired samples were used to test diversity changes from C1D1 to C4D1. TCRdb holds this immuneACCESS table with in-frame rearrangements only. Some clones are missing; in checked studies, unresolved V genes explain under half, and the rest has no known cause. The V and J calls and clone size are taken from that table; D and trimming were inferred from the DNA. For this sample the table gives 15,000 to 20,000 clones, of which less than 85% were detected only once. The top ten hold under 3% of the sample.

The sequenced sample was CD4+ T cells from blood, obtained before the fourth cycle of nivolumab. This sequence uses TRBV6-4 and TRBJ2-2, with TRBD2 matching 12 junction bases. This clonotype originated in a human donor with classical Hodgkin lymphoma. This receptor carries the CDR3 CASSTTTSGSPGELFF. The DNA reads TGTGCCAGCAGTACCACGACTAGCGGGAGTCCGGGGGAGCTGTTTTTT.